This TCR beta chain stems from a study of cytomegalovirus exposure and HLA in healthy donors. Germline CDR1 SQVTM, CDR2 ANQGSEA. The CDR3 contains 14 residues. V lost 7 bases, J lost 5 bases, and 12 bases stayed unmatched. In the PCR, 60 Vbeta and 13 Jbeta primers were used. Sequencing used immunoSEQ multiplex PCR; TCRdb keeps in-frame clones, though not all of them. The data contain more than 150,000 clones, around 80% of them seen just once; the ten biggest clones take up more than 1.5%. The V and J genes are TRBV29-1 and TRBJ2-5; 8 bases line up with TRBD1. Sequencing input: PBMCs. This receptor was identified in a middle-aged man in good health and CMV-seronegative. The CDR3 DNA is TGCAGCGCCGATACCGGACAGGGAAGGGAGACCCAGTACTTC. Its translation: CSADTGQGRETQYF. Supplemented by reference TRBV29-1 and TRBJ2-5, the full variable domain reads SAVISQKPSRDICQRGTSLTIQCQVDSQVTMMFWYRQQPGQSLTLIATANQGSEATYESGFVIDKFPISRPNLTFSTLTVSNMSPEDSSIYLCSADTGQGRETQYFGPGTRLLVL.